These 27 T cell receptor beta chains share one sample of origin, sequenced in a study of shared clonotypes between healthy human individuals. Sequencing used immunoSEQ multiplex PCR; TCRdb keeps in-frame clones, though not all of them. The sample includes about 1 million clones, about 75% seen only once; the top ten take approximately 1.5%. Specimen: memory CD4+ T cells sorted from blood. Documented subset: CD45RA-negative fraction. The source is a man aged 18 to 29 in good health.

The chain is built from TRBV6-5 and TRBJ2-1; TRBD1 matches 10 bases. The CDR3 sequence is 13 residues long. From germline, CDR1 is MNHEY and CDR2 SVGAGI. Trimming removed 2 bases from V and 12 bases from J; junction bases left unmatched: 4. In DNA, the CDR3 is TGTGCCAGCAGTTACGGGGACAGGGGAGGGCAGTTCTTC. Translating gives CASSYGDRGGQFF.

J is TRBJ2-1 and V is TRBV5-6, with 7 bases lining up with TRBD2. V lost 3 bases to trimming and J lost 9 bases; unmatched junction nucleotides: 6. This CDR3 has 13 residues. Germline V gene data show CDR1 as SGHDT and CDR2 as YYEEEE. CDR3 sequence: CASSSRSGGEQFF. The CDR3 nucleotides read TGTGCCAGCAGCTCCCGGTCGGGGGGTGAGCAGTTCTTC. Complete variable domain (other parts from reference TRBV5-6 and TRBJ2-1): DAGVTQSPTHLIKTRGQQVTLRCSPKSGHDTVSWYQQALGQGPQFIFQYYEEEERQRGNFPDRFSGHQFPNYSSELNVNALLLGDSALYLCASSSRSGGEQFFGPGTRLTVL.

This clone was observed once. The gene calls are TRBV28 and TRBJ1-5, with D hard to call. V lost 3 bases, J lost 2 bases, and 8 bases lay in between. Per the germline V gene, CDR1 is MDHEN and CDR2 is SYDVKM. The length of the CDR3 is 14 residues. Written as DNA, the CDR3 is TGTGCCAGCAGTTTCGAGGTAGGCAATCAGCCCCAGCATTTT. Translated, it gives CASSFEVGNQPQHF.

The genes are TRBV29-1 and TRBJ1-1; 8 bases align to TRBD1. The CDR3 covers 13 residues. V was clipped by 4 bases and J by 5 bases; unmatched bases: 6. CDR1 is SQVTM and CDR2 is ANQGSEA in the germline V gene. CDR3 DNA sequence: TGCAGCGTTGGCAGGACAGGGAGGACTGAAGCTTTCTTT. This sequence encodes CSVGRTGRTEAFF.

The V gene is TRBV27, the J gene TRBJ1-4; D ambiguous. The CDR3 contains 11 residues. V was cut by 6 bases and J by 8 bases, with 7 bases left in between. The germline CDR1 and CDR2 sequences are MNHEY and SMNVEV (reference sequence). The CDR3 region has the DNA TGTGCCAGCAGGTTAGGGGAAAAACTGTTTTTT. Residues: CASRLGEKLFF.

The chain has TRBV10-3 and TRBJ2-5, with 7 bases that match TRBD2. The DNA end is more similar to TRBJ2-7, so the J call may be wrong. The germline gives CDR1 ENHRY, CDR2 SYGVKD. This CDR3 comprises 14 residues. The CDR3: CAISSLADSYEQYF. The DNA for the CDR3 is TGTGCCATCAGTTCCCTAGCGGACTCCTACGAGCAGTACTTC.

The chain joins TRBV27 to TRBJ2-1, with 9 bases fitting TRBD2. After removal of 5 bases from V and 15 bases from J, the junction contained 11 bases not matched to a gene. Germline CDR1 MNHEY, CDR2 SMNVEV (reference sequence). This CDR3 contains 13 residues. In nucleotides, the CDR3 is TGTGCCAGCAGTCCGTACGCGGGAGGGAAAGGGTTCTTC. Its protein is CASSPYAGGKGFF.

The chain joins TRBV10-3 to TRBJ1-3, with 7 bases lining up with TRBD1. CDR1 and CDR2 from the germline V gene are ENHRY and SYGVKD. V trimming: 6 bases; J trimming: 2 bases; junction bases outside the gene matches: 10. The CDR3 is made up of 16 amino acids. The CDR3 DNA is TGTGCCATCAGCCCAGGGGGTTCCGGCCCTGGAAACACCATATATTTT. Its translation is CAISPGGSGPGNTIYF.

This clone occurred once. This chain joins TRBV7-2 and TRBJ2-1, with 8 bases that match TRBD2. V gave up 5 bases and J gave up 3 bases; unmatched junction bases: 12. The V gene's germline CDR1 is SGHTA and CDR2 FQGNSA. The CDR3 has 17 amino acids. This chain's CDR3 is CASSPRGAGVVYNEQFF. Written as DNA, the CDR3 is TGTGCCAGCAGCCCCAGGGGAGCGGGAGTGGTCTACAATGAGCAGTTCTTC. The full variable domain, its missing parts supplied by reference TRBV7-2 and TRBJ2-1, is GAGVSQSPSNKVTEKGKDVELRCDPISGHTALYWYRQSLGQGLEFLIYFQGNSAPDKSGLPSDRFSAERTGGSVSTLTIQRTQQEDSAVYLCASSPRGAGVVYNEQFFGPGTRLTVL.

The rearrangement joins TRBV6-5 to TRBJ1-1; TRBD1 might be the D (6 bases). Germline CDR1 and CDR2: MNHEY and SVGAGI. With 6 bases removed from V and 5 bases from J, the gap between germline ends came to 16 bases. This CDR3 spans 14 amino acids. The CDR3 DNA follows: TGTGCCAGCAGACAGACAGGCCCGATGACTGAAGCTTTCTTT. It specifies CASRQTGPMTEAFF.

The V call is TRBV9, the J call TRBJ1-3, with D unresolved. CDR1 and CDR2 from the germline V gene are SGDLS and YYNGEE. V lost 0 bases and J 0 bases, leaving 7 bases between the germline ends. The length of the CDR3 is 15 residues. Here the CDR3 DNA reads TGTGCCAGCAGCGTAGAGGCGGGCTCTGGAAACACCATATATTTT. Translating gives CASSVEAGSGNTIYF.

Note on this clone: The same CDR3 also results from other DNA sequences found in this sample. The CDR3 protein is CASSLGGNNQPQHF. The CDR3, as DNA: TGCGCCAGCAGCTTGGGGGGTAACAATCAGCCCCAGCATTTT. The chain recombines TRBV5-1 with TRBJ1-5; D is uncertain. Per germline, CDR1 SGHRS and CDR2 YFSETQ. The ends were cut back, 0 bases at V and 3 bases at J, with 7 bases in the middle. The CDR3 length is 14 residues. Full variable domain (remainder filled in from reference TRBV5-1 and TRBJ1-5): KAGVTQTPRYLIKTRGQQVTLSCSPISGHRSVSWYQQTPGQGLQFLFEYFSETQRNKGNFPGRFSGRQFSNSRSEMNVSTLELGDSALYLCASSLGGNNQPQHFGDGTRLSIL.

The sample holds one count of this clone. V is TRBV6-1 and J is TRBJ1-5; TRBD1 matches 7 bases. This CDR3 region has 13 residues. Germline V CDR1 and CDR2: MNHNS, SASEGT. J lost 6 bases, V lost 6 bases, and 5 bases had no gene match. CDR3 protein: CASRGQPPQPQHF. DNA for the CDR3: TGTGCCAGCAGGGGACAGCCCCCTCAGCCCCAGCATTTT.

The V gene is TRBV19, the J gene TRBJ2-3; D perhaps matches TRBD2 (6 bases). This CDR3 has 14 residues. Germline CDR1 LNHDA, CDR2 SQIVND (reference sequence). Trimming cost V 3 bases and J 5 bases, with 12 bases left between them. Written as DNA, the CDR3 is TGTGCCAGTAGTATCGTCGGGGGTCAAGATACGCAGTATTTT. Its protein product is CASSIVGGQDTQYF.

The V call is TRBV29-1, the J call TRBJ2-5; no clear D gene. The CDR3 is 14 amino acids. V lost 0 bases to trimming and J lost 1 base, with 9 bases between them. CDR1 is SQVTM and CDR2 is ANQGSEA in the germline V gene. The CDR3 DNA follows: TGCAGCGTTGAAGATACAGCCAGCCAAGAGACCCAGTACTTC. Protein: CSVEDTASQETQYF.

The chain has TRBV6-1 and TRBJ2-7; perhaps TRBD1 as D (5 bases). This CDR3 is 14 amino acids long. Germline V CDR1 and CDR2: MNHNS, SASEGT. V was cut by 2 bases and J by 2 bases, with 10 bases left in between. CDR3: CASSERVGPYEQYF. The CDR3 bases are TGTGCCAGCAGTGAAAGGGTGGGGCCCTACGAGCAGTACTTC.

V and J are TRBV19 and TRBJ1-6; the D gene is possibly TRBD1 (6 bases). Per the germline V gene, CDR1 is LNHDA and CDR2 is SQIVND (reference sequence). The CDR3 runs 16 residues. V was shortened by 1 base and J by 7 bases, with 14 bases between the two germline ends. CDR3 sequence (DNA): TGTGCCAGTAGTATAGGATACACAGGGAGCAATTCACCCCTCCACTTT. Its translation: CASSIGYTGSNSPLHF.

The chain combines TRBV5-1 with TRBJ2-3, with TRBD1 matching over 7 bases. V was pared by 5 bases and J by 3 bases, with 6 bases of the junction left unmatched. Germline assignment: CDR1 SGHRS and CDR2 YFSETQ. The CDR3 totals 14 residues. The CDR3 DNA follows: TGCGCCAGCAGTCCCGGGACAGAAACAGATACGCAGTATTTT. This sequence encodes CASSPGTETDTQYF.

The V call is TRBV6-5, the J call TRBJ2-7; D is uncertain. Trimming stripped 2 bases from V and 5 bases from J, with 10 bases between. Germline CDR1 reads MNHEY; CDR2 reads SVGAGI. The CDR3 has 13 residues. CDR3: CASSYPGLDEQYF. CDR3 nucleotides: TGTGCCAGCAGTTACCCCGGGCTCGACGAGCAGTACTTC.

The chain couples TRBV18 to TRBJ2-1, with D possibly TRBD1 on 5 matching bases. CDR1 and CDR2 (germline): KGHSH, LQKENI. The CDR3 is made up of 12 amino acids. V dropped 3 bases and J dropped 8 bases, with 8 bases sitting between them. CDR3 bases: TGTGCCAGCTCACCTTCAGGGCATGAGCAGTTCTTC. Translation: CASSPSGHEQFF.

The chain carries TRBV25-1 and TRBJ2-3; the D is unclear. V gave up 1 base and J gave up 1 base, with 3 bases separating them. Germline V gene sequence: CDR1 MGHDK, CDR2 SYGVNS. The CDR3 is 13 amino acids. The chain's CDR3 is CASSESGTDTQYF. The CDR3 DNA follows: TGTGCCAGCAGTGAATCCGGCACAGATACGCAGTATTTT.

The chain couples TRBV7-8 to TRBJ1-4; TRBD1 might be the D (5 bases). Germline-derived CDR1 and CDR2 are SGHVS and FQNEAQ. The CDR3 totals 17 residues. Trimming cost V 1 base and J 7 bases, with 19 bases left between them. The CDR3 loop is CASSLGIQGGTSEKLFF. Here the CDR3 DNA reads TGTGCCAGCAGCTTAGGAATTCAGGGCGGAACAAGTGAAAAACTGTTTTTT.

This clone was seen only a few times. The chain recombines TRBV28 with TRBJ2-1, with TRBD2 identical over 12 bases. The length of the CDR3 is 15 residues. Germline CDR1 MDHEN, CDR2 SYDVKM. Trimming took 5 bases from V and 6 from J; bases not matched to a gene: 5. The CDR3 reads CASSLLAGGINEQFF. CDR3 DNA sequence: TGTGCCAGCAGTCTTCTAGCGGGGGGGATCAATGAGCAGTTCTTC.

The chain recombines TRBV30 with TRBJ1-4; no reliable D call. The CDR3 is 16 amino acids. The V gene lost 1 base and the J gene lost 0 bases, with 12 bases spanning the gap. The V gene's germline CDR1 is GTSNPN and CDR2 SVGIG (reference sequence). CDR3 nucleotide sequence: TGTGCCTGGAGTGCTACGCGGATTGCAACTAATGAAAAACTGTTTTTT. Protein product: CAWSATRIATNEKLFF.

The V call is TRBV9, the J call TRBJ2-7; no reliable D call. CDR3 length: 13 amino acids. V lost 0 bases, J lost 0 bases, and 4 bases lay in between. Per germline, CDR1 SGDLS and CDR2 YYNGEE. Here the CDR3 DNA reads TGTGCCAGCAGCGTAGCCAGCTCCTACGAGCAGTACTTC. Protein: CASSVASSYEQYF.

The V call is TRBV18, the J call TRBJ2-3; maybe TRBD2 (6 bases). There are 13 residues in the CDR3. The V and J ends lost 4 bases and 4 bases respectively, with 9 bases between them. Germline CDR1 KGHSH, CDR2 LQKENI. CDR3 bases: TGTGCCAGCTCACTTAGCGGTCCAGATACGCAGTATTTT. Its translation: CASSLSGPDTQYF.

This clone was counted between two and nine times. The chain joins TRBV11-3 to TRBJ2-7; D assignment may be TRBD1 or TRBD2 (5 bases each). The CDR3 sequence is 15 residues long. Germline V CDR1 and CDR2: SGHNT, YENEEA. Trimming removed 1 base from V and 2 bases from J, with 12 bases in between. The CDR3 region has the DNA TGTGCCAGCAGCTTAGGGGGCCGGGACGCCTACGAGCAGTACTTC. This sequence encodes CASSLGGRDAYEQYF.